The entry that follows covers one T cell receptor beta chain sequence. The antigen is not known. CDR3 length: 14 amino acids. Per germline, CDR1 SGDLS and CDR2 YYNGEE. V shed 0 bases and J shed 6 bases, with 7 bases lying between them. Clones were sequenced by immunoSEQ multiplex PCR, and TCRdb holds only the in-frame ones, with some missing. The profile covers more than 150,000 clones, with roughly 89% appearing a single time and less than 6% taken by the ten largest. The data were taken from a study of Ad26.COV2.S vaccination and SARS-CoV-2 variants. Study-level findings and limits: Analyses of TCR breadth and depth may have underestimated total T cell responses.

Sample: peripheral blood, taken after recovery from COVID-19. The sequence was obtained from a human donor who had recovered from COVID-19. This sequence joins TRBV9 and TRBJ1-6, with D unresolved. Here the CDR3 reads CASSVGYLNSPLHF. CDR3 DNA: TGTGCCAGCAGCGTAGGGTACCTTAATTCACCCCTCCACTTT.